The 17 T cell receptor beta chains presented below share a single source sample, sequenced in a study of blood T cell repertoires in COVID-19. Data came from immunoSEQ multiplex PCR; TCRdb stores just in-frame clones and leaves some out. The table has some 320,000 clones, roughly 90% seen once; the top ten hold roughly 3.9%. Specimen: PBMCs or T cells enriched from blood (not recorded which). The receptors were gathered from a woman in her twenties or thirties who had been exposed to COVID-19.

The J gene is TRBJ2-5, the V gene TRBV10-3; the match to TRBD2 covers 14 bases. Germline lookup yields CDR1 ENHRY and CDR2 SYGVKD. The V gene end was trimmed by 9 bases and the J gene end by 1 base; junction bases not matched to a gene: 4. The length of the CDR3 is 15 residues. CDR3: CAIRTSGGIQETQYF. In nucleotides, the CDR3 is TGTGCCATTCGGACTAGCGGGGGGATCCAAGAGACCCAGTACTTC.

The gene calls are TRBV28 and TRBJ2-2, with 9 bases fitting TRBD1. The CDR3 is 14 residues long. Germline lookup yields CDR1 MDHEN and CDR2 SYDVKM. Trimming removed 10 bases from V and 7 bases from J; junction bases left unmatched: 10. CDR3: CAIRRTGVIGELFF. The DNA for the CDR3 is TGTGCCATTAGAAGGACAGGGGTGATCGGGGAGCTGTTTTTT.

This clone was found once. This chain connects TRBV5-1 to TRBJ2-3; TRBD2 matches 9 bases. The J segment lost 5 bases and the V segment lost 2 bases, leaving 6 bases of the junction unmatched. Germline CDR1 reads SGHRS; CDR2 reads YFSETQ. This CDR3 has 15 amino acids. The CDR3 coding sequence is TGCGCCAGCAGCTTCAGCGGGGGGCGGGGAGATACGCAGTATTTT. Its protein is CASSFSGGRGDTQYF. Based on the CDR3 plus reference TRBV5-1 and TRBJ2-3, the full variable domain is KAGVTQTPRYLIKTRGQQVTLSCSPISGHRSVSWYQQTPGQGLQFLFEYFSETQRNKGNFPGRFSGRQFSNSRSEMNVSTLELGDSALYLCASSFSGGRGDTQYFGPGTRLTVL.

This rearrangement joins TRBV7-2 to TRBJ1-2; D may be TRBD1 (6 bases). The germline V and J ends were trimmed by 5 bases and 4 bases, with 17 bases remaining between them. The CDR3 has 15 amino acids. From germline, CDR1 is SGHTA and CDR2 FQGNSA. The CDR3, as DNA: TGTGCCAGCAGCCGCTACAGGGTGGAAAGCTATGGCTACACCTTC. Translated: CASSRYRVESYGYTF.

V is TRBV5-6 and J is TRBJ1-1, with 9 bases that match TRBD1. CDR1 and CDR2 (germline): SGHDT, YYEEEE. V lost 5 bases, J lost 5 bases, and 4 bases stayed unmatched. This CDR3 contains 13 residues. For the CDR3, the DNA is TGTGCCAGCAGTTGGACAGGGGTTACTGAAGCTTTCTTT. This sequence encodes CASSWTGVTEAFF.

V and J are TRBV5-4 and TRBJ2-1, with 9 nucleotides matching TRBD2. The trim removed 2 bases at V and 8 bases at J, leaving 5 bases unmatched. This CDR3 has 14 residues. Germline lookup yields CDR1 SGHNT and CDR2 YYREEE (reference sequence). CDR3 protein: CASSFAGGDYEQFF. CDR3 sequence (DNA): TGTGCCAGCAGCTTCGCGGGGGGGGATTATGAGCAGTTCTTC.

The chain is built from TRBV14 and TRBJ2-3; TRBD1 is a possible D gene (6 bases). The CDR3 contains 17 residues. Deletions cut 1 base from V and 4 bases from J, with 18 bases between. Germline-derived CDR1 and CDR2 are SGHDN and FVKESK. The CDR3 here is CASSQVRGNTRSDTQYF. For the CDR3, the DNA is TGTGCCAGCAGCCAAGTTAGGGGGAATACAAGGTCAGATACGCAGTATTTT.

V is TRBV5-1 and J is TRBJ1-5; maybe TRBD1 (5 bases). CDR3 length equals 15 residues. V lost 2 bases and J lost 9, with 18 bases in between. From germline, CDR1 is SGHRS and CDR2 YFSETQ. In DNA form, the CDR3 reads TGCGCCAGCAGCTTTAAGGACAAGGCCATTCCGCCCCAGCATTTT. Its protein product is CASSFKDKAIPPQHF.

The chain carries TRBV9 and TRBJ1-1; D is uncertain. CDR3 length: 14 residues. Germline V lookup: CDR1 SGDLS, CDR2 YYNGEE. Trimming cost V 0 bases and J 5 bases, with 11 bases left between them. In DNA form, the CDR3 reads TGTGCCAGCAGCGTAGCCCTGGGCGGGACTGAAGCTTTCTTT. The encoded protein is CASSVALGGTEAFF.

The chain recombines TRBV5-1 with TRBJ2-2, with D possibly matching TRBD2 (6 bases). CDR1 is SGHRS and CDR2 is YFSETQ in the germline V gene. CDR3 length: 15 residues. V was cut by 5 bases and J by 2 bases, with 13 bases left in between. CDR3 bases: TGCGCCAGCAGTAGGGATAGCGGTAACACCGGGGAGCTGTTTTTT. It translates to CASSRDSGNTGELFF.

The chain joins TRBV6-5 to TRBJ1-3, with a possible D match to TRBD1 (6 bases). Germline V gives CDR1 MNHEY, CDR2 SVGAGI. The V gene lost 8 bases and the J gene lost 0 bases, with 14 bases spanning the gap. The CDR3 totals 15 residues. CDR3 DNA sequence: TGTGCCAGCTGGGGGACACAGATCTCTGGAAACACCATATATTTT. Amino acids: CASWGTQISGNTIYF.

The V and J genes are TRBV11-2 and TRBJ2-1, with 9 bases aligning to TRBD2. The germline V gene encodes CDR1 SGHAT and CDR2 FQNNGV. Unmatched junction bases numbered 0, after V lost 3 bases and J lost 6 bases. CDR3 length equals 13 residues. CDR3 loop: CASSLGLANEQFF. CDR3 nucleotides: TGTGCCAGCAGCTTGGGACTAGCCAATGAGCAGTTCTTC.

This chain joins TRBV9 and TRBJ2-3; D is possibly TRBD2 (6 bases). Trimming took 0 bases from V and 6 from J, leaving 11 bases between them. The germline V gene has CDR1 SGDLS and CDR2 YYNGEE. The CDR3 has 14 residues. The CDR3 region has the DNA TGTGCCAGCAGCGTAGGGTCCGCGGGGGATACGCAGTATTTT. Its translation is CASSVGSAGDTQYF. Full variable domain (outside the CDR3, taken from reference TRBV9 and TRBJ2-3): DSGVTQTPKHLITATGQRVTLRCSPRSGDLSVYWYQQSLDQGLQFLIQYYNGEERAKGNILERFSAQQFPDLHSELNLSSLELGDSALYFCASSVGSAGDTQYFGPGTRLTVL.

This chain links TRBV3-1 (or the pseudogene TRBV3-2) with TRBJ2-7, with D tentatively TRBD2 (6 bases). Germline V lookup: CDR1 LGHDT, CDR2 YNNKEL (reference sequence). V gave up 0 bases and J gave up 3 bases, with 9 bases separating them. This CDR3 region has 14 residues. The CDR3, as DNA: TGTGCCAGCAGCCAAGATCGGGGGAACTACGAGCAGTACTTC. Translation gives CASSQDRGNYEQYF.

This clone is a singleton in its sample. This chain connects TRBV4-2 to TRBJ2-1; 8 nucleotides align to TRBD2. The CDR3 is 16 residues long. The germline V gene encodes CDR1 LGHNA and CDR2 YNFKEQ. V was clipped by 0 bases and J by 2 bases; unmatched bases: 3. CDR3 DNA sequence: TGTGCCAGCAGCCAAGATGCGGGGGGAACCTACAATGAGCAGTTCTTC. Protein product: CASSQDAGGTYNEQFF.

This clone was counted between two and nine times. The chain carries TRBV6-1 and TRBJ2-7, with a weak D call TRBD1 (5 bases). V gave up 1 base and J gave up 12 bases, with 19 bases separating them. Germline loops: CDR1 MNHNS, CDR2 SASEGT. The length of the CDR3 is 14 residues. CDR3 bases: TGTGCCAGCAGTGAAGTTTGGGGCCGCCAGGGCTGGTACTTC. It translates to CASSEVWGRQGWYF.

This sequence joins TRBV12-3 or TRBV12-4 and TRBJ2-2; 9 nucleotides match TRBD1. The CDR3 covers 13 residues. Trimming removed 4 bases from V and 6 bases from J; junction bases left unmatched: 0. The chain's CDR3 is CASSWTGAGELFF. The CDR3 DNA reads TGTGCCAGCAGTTGGACAGGGGCCGGGGAGCTGTTTTTT.